This T cell receptor beta chain came from a study of CD8+ T cells in alopecia areata. Study summary: Twice a day, 5 to 10 mg of oral tofacitinib was administered to treated patients.

As for this clone: Its specificity is not known.

V dropped 2 bases and J dropped 1; count of bases not matched to a gene: 2. The CDR3 totals 14 residues. The germline V gene has CDR1 GTSNPN and CDR2 SVGIG (reference sequence). Isolated RNA was reverse transcribed into cDNA used as the sequencing template. TCRdb's table, derived via immunoSEQ multiplex PCR, lists solely in-frame clones and lacks some. The data contain under 350,000 clones, nearly 60% of them singletons. Overall study findings and caveats: Many expanded lesional clones stayed in scalp and blood while on tofacitinib. Higher clonality and more expanded CD8+ clones appeared in lesional than normal scalp.

The treatment is: oral pan-JAK inhibitor, 5-10 mg twice daily. The investigators collected lesional scalp punch biopsies and peripheral blood from alopecia areata patients. Source: CD4+ T cells sorted from blood, taken at week 24, from a patient treated with tofacitinib. The chain combines TRBV30 with TRBJ2-5; 9 bases are shared with TRBD1. This TCR was recovered from a human donor with alopecia areata. The CDR3 bases are TGTGCCTGGAGTATGGACAGGGGCCAAGAGACCCAGTACTTC. It translates to CAWSMDRGQETQYF.